This TCR beta chain was captured by sequencing in a study of T cell responses to AZD1222 COVID-19 vaccine. Study observations and caveats: Unmutated regions of variants are reportedly targeted by nearly half of spike-specific TCRs. Repertoires were sampled only after the peak T cell response.

V was pared by 0 bases and J by 3 bases, with 4 bases of the junction left unmatched. This CDR3 is built from 16 residues. Germline V gives CDR1 MNHNS, CDR2 SASEGT. Clones were read by immunoSEQ multiplex PCR, and TCRdb kept only the in-frame ones, dropping some. The sample consists of 150,000 to 200,000 clones, around 93% of them appearing once. With respect to this clone: Its antigen remains unknown.

This clonotype was sampled from an adult who received the AZD1222 COVID-19 vaccine. The chain has TRBV6-1 and TRBJ2-2, with 7 positions matching TRBD1. Sequences were derived from peripheral blood, sampled 28 days after the second AZD1222 dose. CDR3 residues: CASSEAGQTYTGELFF. The CDR3 coding sequence is TGTGCCAGCAGTGAAGCGGGACAGACCTACACCGGGGAGCTGTTTTTT.